This TCR beta chain was captured in a study of cytomegalovirus exposure and HLA in healthy donors. Study-level results: Per published reports, the classifier diagnosed cytomegalovirus status with high specificity and sensitivity.

Concerning this clone itself: Its antigen is unknown.

It was with 60 Vbeta and 13 Jbeta primers that the PCR ran. The repertoire was sequenced with immunoSEQ multiplex PCR; TCRdb's copy has only in-frame clones and lacks some. The table lists 110,000 to 150,000 clones, about 80% of them singletons, with about 4.7% in the top ten. Though nominally healthy at sampling, donors likely had unrecorded immune exposures. The CDR3 loop spans 13 amino acids. The ends were cut back, 4 bases at V and 5 bases at J, with 12 bases in the middle. Germline V CDR1 and CDR2: SGHAT, FQNNGV. The chain employs TRBV11-2 and TRBJ2-7; a possible D gene is TRBD2 (5 bases). The sequencing input was PBMCs. The TCR sequence derives from a male donor in good health and CMV-seronegative. As DNA, the CDR3 is TGTGCCAGCAGCTCCGGGGTACCCCACGAGCAGTACTTC. Translated: CASSSGVPHEQYF.